A single sample gave rise to the 5 T cell receptor beta chains below, sequenced in a study of CD8 T cells in Susac syndrome (dated by TCRdb to about 2019). Libraries were constructed by the immunoSEQ multiplex PCR assay. RNA was extracted with the RNeasy kit and about 0.5 to 1 ug was reverse transcribed using random hexamers. The public reads were reanalyzed by TCRdb: fastp trimming at Q25, MiXCR alignment, in-frame beta chains only. Rows matching on CDR3 protein sequence are summarized as one entry with the most common DNA and genes. Counted in this sample were about 140,000 distinct CDR3 sequences; 94% of them appeared once. Over 0.25% of the sample goes to the ten largest clones. The sequencing input was CD8+ T cells from PBMCs. The source of these receptors is a human donor in good health.

The J gene is TRBJ2-5, the V gene TRBV3-1; D ambiguous. There are 13 residues in the CDR3. V was cut by 0 bases and J by 5 bases, with 7 bases left in between. From germline, CDR1 is LGHDT and CDR2 YNNKEL (reference sequence). The DNA of the CDR3 is TGTGCCAGCAGCCAAGATCATGGGGAGACCCAGTACTTC. Its translation is CASSQDHGETQYF.

The chain carries TRBV3-1 and TRBJ1-5, with TRBD1 as a possible D gene (6 bases). The V and J ends lost 0 bases and 5 bases respectively, with 11 bases between them. CDR3 length equals 15 residues. Germline V gene sequence: CDR1 LGHDT, CDR2 YNNKEL (reference sequence). DNA of the CDR3: TGTGCCAGCAGCCAAGATCGGAGGGGGTATCAGCCCCAGCATTTT. It yields the protein CASSQDRRGYQPQHF.

The CDR3 nucleotides are TGCGCCAGCAGCATCCGGGACCGACCCTACGAGCAGTACTTC. Encoded protein: CASSIRDRPYEQYF. V usage is TRBV5-1 and J usage is TRBJ2-7, with D possibly called TRBD1 or TRBD2 (5 bases each). Per the germline V gene, CDR1 is SGHRS and CDR2 is YFSETQ. The CDR3 sequence is 14 residues long. V lost 4 bases and J 2 bases, leaving 13 bases between the germline ends.

The chain links TRBV28 to TRBJ1-2, with D unclear. CDR1 is MDHEN, CDR2 SYDVKM, per germline. The V and J ends lost 5 bases and 4 bases respectively, with 17 bases between them. CDR3 length: 15 amino acids. This chain's CDR3 is CASSPLPSRGYGYTF. CDR3 nucleotides: TGTGCCAGCAGTCCCCTTCCATCCCGGGGCTATGGCTACACCTTC.

The chain carries TRBV5-6 and TRBJ2-1; TRBD1 is a possible D gene (5 bases). Trimming removed 2 bases from V and 10 bases from J, with 10 bases in between. CDR3 length equals 12 residues. The V gene's germline CDR1 is SGHDT and CDR2 YYEEEE. The CDR3, as DNA: TGTGCCAGCAGCTTTTGGGGCACCGAGCAGTTCTTC. Translating gives CASSFWGTEQFF.